Listed below are T cell receptor beta chains from one sample, sequenced in a study of T cells after posttransplantation cyclophosphamide. TCRdb's copy holds only in-frame clones and misses some; the assay was immunoSEQ multiplex PCR. The profile covers roughly 17,000 clones, with around 85% appearing a single time and under 30% taken by the ten largest. The specimen was PBMCs, collected after allogeneic stem cell transplant with calcineurin inhibitor and methotrexate. These receptors all stem from a female patient in her late teens or twenties who received an allogeneic stem cell transplant from an unrelated donor, was CMV-positive, and had acute and chronic GVHD. Some T cells may trace back to the graft donor. Each CDR3 is given with its conserved first and last residue. A D gene is named only where the DNA matches it firmly. Rows give clone size only sometimes, using once, few, many, or a class for an expanded clone.

V	J	size	D	CDR3	DNA
TRBV19	TRBJ2-3	once	NA	CASSATGTDTQYF	TGTGCCAGTAGTGCTACGGGCACAGATACGCAGTATTTT
TRBV6-5	TRBJ2-5	NA	TRBD1	CASRTGTETQYF	TGTGCCAGCAGGACAGGGACAGAGACCCAGTACTTC
TRBV30	TRBJ2-3	NA	NA	CAWSHGRGPGDTQYF	TGTGCCTGGAGTCACGGGCGGGGGCCGGGGGATACGCAGTATTTT
TRBV28	TRBJ2-7	NA	NA	CASSLRRANSYEQYF	TGTGCCAGCAGTTTGCGGCGGGCAAACTCCTACGAGCAGTACTTC
TRBV10-1	TRBJ1-1	few	NA	CASSQEIMNTEAFF	TGCGCCAGCAGTCAGGAAATCATGAACACTGAAGCTTTCTTT
TRBV5-6	TRBJ2-5	NA	TRBD2	CASSPGGLGETQYF	TGTGCCAGCAGCCCGGGGGGGCTTGGGGAGACCCAGTACTTC
TRBV9	TRBJ2-5	NA	NA	CASSSTLAEQETQYF	TGTGCCAGCAGCTCAACCCTAGCCGAGCAAGAGACCCAGTACTTC
TRBV5-8	TRBJ2-3	NA	NA	CASSSTGLRYTDTQYF	TGTGCCAGCAGCTCCACAGGGTTAAGGTACACAGATACGCAGTATTTT
TRBV6-5	TRBJ2-5	NA	TRBD2	CASSYSLAGGRETQYF	TGTGCCAGCAGTTACTCACTAGCGGGAGGGCGGGAGACCCAGTACTTC
TRBV19	TRBJ1-2	NA	NA	CASTISGTTGYTF	TGTGCCAGTACAATTTCCGGGACAACTGGCTACACCTTC
TRBV4-2	TRBJ2-7	once	TRBD2	CASSQEGRLAGPGSYEQYF	TGTGCCAGCAGCCAAGAGGGTCGGCTAGCGGGACCTGGATCCTACGAGCAGTACTTC
TRBV10-2	TRBJ2-7	NA	TRBD2	CASSGRASDEQYF	TGCGCCAGCAGCGGGAGGGCCTCCGACGAGCAGTACTTC
TRBV7-9	TRBJ2-3	NA	TRBD2	CASSLGTSIYGADTQYF	TGTGCCAGCAGCTTGGGGACTAGCATTTATGGGGCAGATACGCAGTATTTT
TRBV15	TRBJ2-7	NA	TRBD2	CATSRDNGRDSYEQYF	TGTGCCACCAGCAGAGATAACGGGAGGGACTCCTACGAGCAGTACTTC
TRBV11-2	TRBJ1-1	once	NA	CASSLGPGNTEAFF	TGTGCCAGCAGCTTAGGTCCGGGTAACACTGAAGCTTTCTTT
TRBV5-4	TRBJ2-1	NA	TRBD2	CASSSGTSGIGEQFF	TGTGCCAGCAGCTCCGGGACTAGCGGGATTGGTGAGCAGTTCTTC
TRBV10-3	TRBJ1-5	NA	TRBD1	CAISENRGNQPQHF	TGTGCCATCAGTGAGAACAGGGGAAATCAGCCCCAGCATTTT
TRBV7-9	TRBJ2-4	few	TRBD2	CASSTGLAGGDIQYF	TGTGCCAGCAGCACTGGACTAGCGGGAGGGGACATTCAGTACTTC
TRBV7-8	TRBJ2-1	NA	TRBD2	CASSLWTSSEQFF	TGTGCCAGCAGCTTATGGACTAGCAGCGAGCAGTTCTTC
TRBV30	TRBJ1-2	NA	TRBD1	CAWSVVQGASYGYTF	TGTGCCTGGAGTGTAGTTCAGGGGGCCAGCTATGGCTACACCTTC
TRBV7-2	TRBJ2-5	NA	TRBD2	CASSLGVGILAGEETQYF	TGTGCCAGCAGCTTAGGAGTGGGGATACTAGCGGGGGAAGAGACCCAGTACTTC
TRBV6-6	TRBJ1-1	few	NA	CACRGTEAFF	TGTGCCTGCCGGGGGACTGAAGCTTTCTTT
TRBV5-1	TRBJ2-1	NA	NA	CASSLVALRDNEQFF	TGCGCCAGCAGCTTGGTAGCCCTCCGGGATAATGAGCAGTTCTTC
TRBV11-2	TRBJ1-5	NA	TRBD1	CASSLRGHPNQPQHF	TGTGCCAGCAGCTTAAGGGGGCATCCAAATCAGCCCCAGCATTTT
TRBV5-1	TRBJ1-1	NA	NA	CASSPGSGDTEAFF	TGCGCCAGCAGCCCCGGGTCTGGCGACACTGAAGCTTTCTTT